The clone carrying this T cell receptor (beta chain) was counted between two and nine times. Participant-given clinical history determined each cohort assignment. The record originates from a study of blood T cell repertoires in COVID-19. As for the study in general: Acute-phase and convalescent COVID-19 samples originated in the United States, Italy and Spain.

Some clones are missing from TCRdb's copy, which holds only in-frame ones; the method was immunoSEQ multiplex PCR. The table has 150,000 or so clones, roughly 83% seen once. The clonotype was recovered from a man between 65 and 79 years old who had been exposed to COVID-19. The sequencing sample was made of PBMCs or T cells enriched from blood (not recorded which).

This CDR3 reads CASRPTGIVSYEQYF. The DNA of the CDR3 is TGTGCCAGCAGACCGACAGGGATAGTCTCCTACGAGCAGTACTTC. The rearrangement uses TRBV25-1 and TRBJ2-7, with 7 nucleotides matching TRBD1. CDR3 length: 15 residues. Per germline, CDR1 MGHDK and CDR2 SYGVNS. V trimming: 6 bases; J trimming: 0 bases; junction bases outside the gene matches: 8.